This T cell receptor (beta chain) emerged from a study of T-cell memory formation after mild COVID-19. Study-wide points: The study detected some responding clones in pre-infection memory, suggesting cross-reactive memory joined.

Trimming left V 5 bases short and J 1 base short, with 9 bases between. Germline loops: CDR1 MNHEY, CDR2 SVGAGI. The CDR3 sequence is 15 residues long. Constant-segment-primed 5'RACE gave TCR alpha and TCR beta cDNA libraries with sample barcodes and UMIs. TCRdb called the 5' RACE reads again in MiXCR, with one record for every CDR3 protein. The table includes about 190,000 distinct CDR3 sequences, about 17% detected once. Of note for this clonotype: No antigen is known for it.

The rearrangement links TRBV6-5 to TRBJ2-6; D gene uncertain. This TCR was sampled from an adult woman who had mild COVID-19 (a few samples of this study predate the infection). Cell type and time point are not known. Sequenced: PBMCs or a T cell subset sorted from them (not recorded which). The CDR3 sequence is CASSTLRSGANVLTF. CDR3 nucleotide sequence: TGTGCCAGCAGTACCCTACGGTCTGGGGCCAACGTCCTGACTTTC.